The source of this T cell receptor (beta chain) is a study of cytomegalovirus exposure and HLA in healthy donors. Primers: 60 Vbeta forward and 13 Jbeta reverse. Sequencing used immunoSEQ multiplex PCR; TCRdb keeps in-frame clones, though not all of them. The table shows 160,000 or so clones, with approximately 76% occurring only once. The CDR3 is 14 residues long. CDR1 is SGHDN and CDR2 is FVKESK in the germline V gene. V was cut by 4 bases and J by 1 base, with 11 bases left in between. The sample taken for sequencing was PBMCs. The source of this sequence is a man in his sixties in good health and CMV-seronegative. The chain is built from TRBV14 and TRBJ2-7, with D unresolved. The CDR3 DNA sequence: TGTGCCAGCAGCCCATGGGCCAAATCCTACGAGCAGTACTTC. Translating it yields CASSPWAKSYEQYF.